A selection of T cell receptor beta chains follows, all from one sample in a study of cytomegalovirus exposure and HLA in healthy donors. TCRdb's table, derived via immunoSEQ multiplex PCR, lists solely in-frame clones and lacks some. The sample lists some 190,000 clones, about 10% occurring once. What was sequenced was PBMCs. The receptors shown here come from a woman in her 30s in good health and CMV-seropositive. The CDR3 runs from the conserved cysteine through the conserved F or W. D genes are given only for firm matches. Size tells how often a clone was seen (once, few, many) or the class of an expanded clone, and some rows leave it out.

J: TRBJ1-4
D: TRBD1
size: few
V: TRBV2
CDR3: CASSVKGTGGTFF
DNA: TGTGCCAGCAGTGTAAAGGGGACAGGGGGTACGTTTTTT

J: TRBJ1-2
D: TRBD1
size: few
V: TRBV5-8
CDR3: CASSRTGSGYTF
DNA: TGTGCCAGCAGCCGGACAGGGAGTGGCTACACCTTC

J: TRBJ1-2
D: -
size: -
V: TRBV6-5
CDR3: CASRPQDSQLYGYTF
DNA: TGTGCCAGCAGGCCCCAGGACAGCCAACTCTATGGCTACACCTTC

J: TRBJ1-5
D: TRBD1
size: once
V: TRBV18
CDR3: CASSPKDRNSNQPQPF
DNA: TGTGCCAGCTCACCGAAGGACAGGAATAGCAATCAGCCCCAGCCTTTT

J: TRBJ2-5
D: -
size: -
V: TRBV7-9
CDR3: CASSLWGETQYF
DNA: TGTGCCAGCAGCTTATGGGGAGAGACTCAGTACTTC

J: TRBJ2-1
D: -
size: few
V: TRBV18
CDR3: CASSPTSPGEQFF
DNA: TGTGCCAGCTCACCGACCAGCCCAGGAGAGCAGTTCTTC

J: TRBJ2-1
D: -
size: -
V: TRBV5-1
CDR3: CASRQGDSTYNEQFF
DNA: TGCGCCAGCAGACAGGGAGATAGCACCTACAATGAGCAGTTCTTC

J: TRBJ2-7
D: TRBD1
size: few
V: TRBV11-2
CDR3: CASSSTGFGYEQYF
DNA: TGTGCCAGCAGCTCGACAGGGTTTGGGTACGAGCAGTACTTC

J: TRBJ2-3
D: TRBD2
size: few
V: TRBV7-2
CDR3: CASNRAGEGYTQYF
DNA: TGTGCCAGCAACCGAGCGGGAGAAGGATATACGCAGTATTTT

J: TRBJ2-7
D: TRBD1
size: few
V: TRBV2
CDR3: CASSDRGYEQYF
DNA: TGTGCCAGCAGTGACAGGGGGTACGAGCAGTACTTC

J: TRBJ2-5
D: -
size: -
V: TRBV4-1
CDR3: CASSHAGSGETQYF
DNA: TGCGCCAGCAGCCATGCGGGATCGGGTGAGACCCAGTACTTC

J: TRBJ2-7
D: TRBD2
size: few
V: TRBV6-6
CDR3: CASSLGRTSQNEQYF
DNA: TGTGCCAGCAGCCTCGGTAGGACTAGTCAGAACGAGCAGTACTTC

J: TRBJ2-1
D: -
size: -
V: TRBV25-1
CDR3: CASSIWGHNEQFF
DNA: TGTGCCAGCAGTATCTGGGGGCACAATGAGCAGTTCTTC

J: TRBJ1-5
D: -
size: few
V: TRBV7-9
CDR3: CASSLGTSNQPQHF
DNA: TGTGCCAGCAGCTTAGGGACTTCCAATCAGCCCCAGCATTTT

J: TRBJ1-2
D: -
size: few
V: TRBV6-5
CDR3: CASNQGHPGTGYTF
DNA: TGTGCCAGCAACCAGGGACACCCCGGGACCGGCTACACCTTC

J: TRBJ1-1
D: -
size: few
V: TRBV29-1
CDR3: CSVEAGGPTEAFF
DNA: TGCAGCGTTGAAGCGGGGGGCCCCACTGAAGCTTTCTTT

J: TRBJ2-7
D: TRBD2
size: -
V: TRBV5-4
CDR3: CASSWAGGPYEQYF
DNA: TGTGCCAGCAGCTGGGCGGGAGGACCCTACGAGCAGTACTTC

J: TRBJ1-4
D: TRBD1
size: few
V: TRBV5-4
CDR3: CASSSRQGGNEKLFF
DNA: TGTGCCAGCAGCTCTCGACAGGGAGGTAATGAAAAACTGTTTTTT

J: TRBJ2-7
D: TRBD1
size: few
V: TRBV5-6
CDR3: CASTGNSAQGAYEQYF
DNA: TGTGCCAGCACCGGGAACAGTGCACAGGGGGCCTACGAGCAGTACTTC

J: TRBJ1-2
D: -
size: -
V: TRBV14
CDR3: CASSPPGHYGYTF
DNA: TGTGCCAGCAGCCCACCGGGTCACTATGGCTACACCTTC

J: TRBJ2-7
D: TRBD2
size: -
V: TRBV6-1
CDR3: CASSGGRTSGRDEQYF
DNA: TGTGCCAGCAGTGGGGGTAGGACTAGCGGGAGGGACGAGCAGTACTTC

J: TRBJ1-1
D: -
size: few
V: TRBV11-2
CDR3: CASSSTGNTEAFF
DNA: TGTGCCAGCAGCTCGACAGGTAACACTGAAGCTTTCTTT

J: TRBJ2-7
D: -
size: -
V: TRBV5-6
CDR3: CASSLLGSRANF
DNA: TGTGCCAGCAGCTTGTTAGGAAGCAGGGCGAACTTC

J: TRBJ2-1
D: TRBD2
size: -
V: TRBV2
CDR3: CASKVGTSGRLSSYNEQFF
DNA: TGTGCCAGCAAGGTGGGGACTAGCGGGAGACTAAGCTCCTACAATGAGCAGTTCTTC

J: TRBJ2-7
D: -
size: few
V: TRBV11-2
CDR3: CASSLPWEDYEQYF
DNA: TGTGCCAGCAGCTTACCTTGGGAGGACTACGAGCAGTACTTC

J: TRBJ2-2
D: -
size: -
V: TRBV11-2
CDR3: CASSPTVNTGELFF
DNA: TGTGCCAGCAGTCCGACAGTTAACACCGGGGAGCTGTTTTTT

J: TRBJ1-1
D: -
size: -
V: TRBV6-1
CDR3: CASSGTPNTEAFF
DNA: TGTGCCAGCAGTGGGACACCCAACACTGAAGCTTTCTTT

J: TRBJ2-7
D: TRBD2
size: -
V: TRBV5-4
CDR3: CASSLGREGSYEQYF
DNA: TGTGCCAGCAGCTTGGGGCGGGAGGGCTCCTACGAGCAGTACTTC

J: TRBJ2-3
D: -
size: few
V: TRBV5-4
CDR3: CASSSRDFTDTQYF
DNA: TGTGCCAGCAGCTCCAGGGACTTCACAGATACGCAGTATTTT

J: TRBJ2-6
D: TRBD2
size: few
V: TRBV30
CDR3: CAWSREGRSSGANVLTF
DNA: TGTGCCTGGTCACGGGAGGGTAGGTCCTCTGGGGCCAACGTCCTGACTTTC

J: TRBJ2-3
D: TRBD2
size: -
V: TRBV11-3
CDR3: CASSSGTSTSTDTQYF
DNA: TGTGCCAGCAGCTCCGGGACTAGCACTAGCACAGATACGCAGTATTTT

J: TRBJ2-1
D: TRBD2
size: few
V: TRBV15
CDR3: CATSTWEGNSYNEQFF
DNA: TGTGCCACCAGCACCTGGGAGGGTAATTCCTACAATGAGCAGTTCTTC

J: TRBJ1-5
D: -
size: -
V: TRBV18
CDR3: CASSPAGVTNQPQHF
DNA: TGTGCCAGCTCACCCGCAGGGGTGACCAATCAGCCCCAGCATTTT

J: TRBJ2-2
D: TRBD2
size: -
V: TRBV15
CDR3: CATSVTRGTSGREGELFF
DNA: TGTGCCACCAGCGTGACAAGGGGGACTAGCGGGAGAGAAGGGGAGCTGTTTTTT

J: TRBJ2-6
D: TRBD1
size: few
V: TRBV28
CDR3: CASSSGTGSHVLTF
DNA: TGTGCCAGCAGCTCCGGGACAGGGTCACACGTCCTGACTTTC

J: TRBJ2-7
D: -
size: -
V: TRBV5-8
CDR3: CASSLGTAGAYEQYF
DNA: TGTGCCAGCAGCTTGGGAACTGCAGGGGCCTACGAGCAGTACTTC

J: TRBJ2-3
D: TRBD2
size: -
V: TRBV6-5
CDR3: CASSPGLAVGTQYF
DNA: TGTGCCAGCAGTCCCGGACTAGCTGTGGGTACGCAGTATTTT

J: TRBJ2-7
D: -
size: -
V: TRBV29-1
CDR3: CSVEESGIDSYEQYF
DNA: TGCAGCGTTGAAGAGTCGGGGATTGACTCCTACGAGCAGTACTTC

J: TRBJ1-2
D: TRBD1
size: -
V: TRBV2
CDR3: CASGGTDYGYTF
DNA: TGTGCCAGCGGAGGGACAGACTATGGCTACACCTTC

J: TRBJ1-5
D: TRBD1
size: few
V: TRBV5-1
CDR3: CASSSGQGAQPQHF
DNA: TGCGCCAGCAGCTCGGGACAGGGGGCTCAGCCCCAGCATTTT

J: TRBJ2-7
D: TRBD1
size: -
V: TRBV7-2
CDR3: CASSLAQGGSNEQYF
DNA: TGTGCCAGCAGCTTAGCACAGGGGGGAAGCAACGAGCAGTACTTC

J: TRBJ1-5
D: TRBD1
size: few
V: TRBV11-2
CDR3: CASSRDSIANQPQHF
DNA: TGTGCCAGCAGCCGGGACAGTATAGCGAATCAGCCCCAGCATTTT

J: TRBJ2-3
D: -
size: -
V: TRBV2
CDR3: CASSTADTQYF
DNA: TGTGCCAGCAGCACAGCAGATACGCAGTATTTT

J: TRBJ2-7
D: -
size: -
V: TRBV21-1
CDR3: CASSLHARVGAGGPHEQYF
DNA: TGTGCCAGCAGCCTTCATGCTAGAGTTGGGGCAGGGGGCCCTCACGAGCAGTACTTC

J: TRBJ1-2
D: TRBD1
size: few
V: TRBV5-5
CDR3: CASSLVDRAPNYGYTF
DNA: TGTGCCAGCAGCTTGGTGGACAGGGCTCCCAACTATGGCTACACCTTC